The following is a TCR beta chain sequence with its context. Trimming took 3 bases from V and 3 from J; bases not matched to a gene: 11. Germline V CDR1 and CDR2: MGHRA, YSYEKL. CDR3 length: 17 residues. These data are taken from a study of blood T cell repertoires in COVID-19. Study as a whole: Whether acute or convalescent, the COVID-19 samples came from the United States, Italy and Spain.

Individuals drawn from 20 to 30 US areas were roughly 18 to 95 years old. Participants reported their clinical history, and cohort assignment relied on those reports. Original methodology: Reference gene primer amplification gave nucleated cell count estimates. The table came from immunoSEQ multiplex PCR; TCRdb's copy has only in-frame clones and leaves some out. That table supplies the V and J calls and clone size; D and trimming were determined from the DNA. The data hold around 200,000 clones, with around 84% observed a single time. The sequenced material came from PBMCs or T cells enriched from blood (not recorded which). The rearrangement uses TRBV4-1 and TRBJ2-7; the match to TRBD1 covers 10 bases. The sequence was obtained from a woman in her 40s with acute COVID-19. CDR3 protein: CASSQGRGQGILYEQYF. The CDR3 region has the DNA TGCGCCAGCAGCCAGGGGAGGGGACAGGGGATCCTCTACGAGCAGTACTTC.